What follows are 25 T cell receptor beta chains derived from one specimen sequenced in a study of early T cells in non-severe SARS-CoV-2 infection. Each CDR3 protein gets one entry after TCRdb re-called the 5' RACE reads with MiXCR. The sample lists tens of thousands of distinct CDR3 sequences; about 4.6% were seen once. The sequenced material came from whole blood. The receptor set was obtained from an adult who was a healthcare worker with PCR-confirmed SARS-CoV-2 infection or an uninfected control (not recorded which).

Only a few counts were recorded for this clonotype. The chain employs TRBV5-1 and TRBJ2-2; tentative D call: TRBD2 (5 bases). CDR1 and CDR2 from the germline V gene are SGHRS and YFSETQ. Trimming pared 0 bases from V and 3 bases from J, leaving 12 bases between. This CDR3 has 16 residues. CDR3 region: CASSLDRRGDTGELFF. In DNA, the CDR3 is TGCGCCAGCAGCTTGGATCGTCGGGGAGACACCGGGGAGCTGTTTTTT. Filled out from reference TRBV5-1 and TRBJ2-2, the complete variable domain reads KAGVTQTPRYLIKTRGQQVTLSCSPISGHRSVSWYQQTPGQGLQFLFEYFSETQRNKGNFPGRFSGRQFSNSRSEMNVSTLELGDSALYLCASSLDRRGDTGELFFGEGSRLTVL.

This clonotype has at least ten counts. A read error may account for a junction end that differs from germline. CDR3 nucleotides: TGTGCCAGCAGTCAAGGGCTAGGCTCAGATACGCAGTATTTT. Translating it yields CASSQGLGSDTQYF. This chain joins TRBV3-1 and TRBJ2-3; no clear D gene. Germline CDR1 reads LGHDT; CDR2 reads YNNKEL (reference sequence). This CDR3 has 14 amino acids.

This clonotype was counted between two and nine times. The V gene is TRBV4-1, the J gene TRBJ2-7; 8 nucleotides match TRBD1. Germline trimming cut 1 base from V and 1 base from J; bases unmatched to any gene: 3. Germline V gene lookup returns CDR1 MGHRA and CDR2 YSYEKL. The CDR3 contains 15 residues. The CDR3 DNA reads TGCGCCAGCAGCCAAGGGACAGGGAGGTCCTACGAGCAGTACTTC. Its translation: CASSQGTGRSYEQYF.

Details on this clonotype: A single base separates this from a much larger clone, so it may be a read error. The gene calls are TRBV6-5 and TRBJ2-6; D gene ambiguous. Germline values: CDR1 MNHEY, CDR2 SVGAGI. Trimming took 5 bases from V and 5 from J, leaving 19 bases between them. The CDR3 is 17 residues long. CDR3 coding DNA: TGTGCCAGCAGTCCCACCTCATCCACGTCCAGGGCCAACGTCCTGACTTTC. Its translation: CASSPTSSTSRANVLTF.

This clonotype was found a few times. The chain combines TRBV7-9 with TRBJ2-3; D could derive from TRBD1 or TRBD2 (5 bases each). This CDR3 comprises 13 residues. The germline V and J ends were trimmed by 5 bases and 4 bases, with 10 bases remaining between them. Germline lookup yields CDR1 SEHNR and CDR2 FQNEAQ (reference sequence). The CDR3 nucleotides read TGTGCCAGCAGCGCTCGGGGCCCAGATACGCAGTATTTT. Its protein product is CASSARGPDTQYF.

This clonotype was detected many times. The V gene is TRBV27, the J gene TRBJ1-2; TRBD1 agrees at 10 bases. The CDR3 is 13 amino acids. V shed 4 bases, J shed 7 bases, and the junction held 3 bases outside the gene matches. Germline loops: CDR1 MNHEY, CDR2 SMNVEV (reference sequence). The CDR3 nucleotides read TGTGCCAGCAGTTCCGACAGGGGGCTTGGCTACACCTTC. Its protein is CASSSDRGLGYTF.

This clonotype was seen at least ten times. The chain recombines TRBV12-5 with TRBJ2-7, with D possibly TRBD2 on 6 matching bases. V was cut by 7 bases and J by 0 bases, with 13 bases left in between. Germline V lookup: CDR1 LGHNT, CDR2 FRNRAP. The CDR3 covers 14 residues. The CDR3 protein is CASAPAGVSYEQYF. Written as DNA, the CDR3 is TGTGCTAGTGCTCCAGCGGGCGTCTCCTACGAGCAGTACTTC.

This clonotype was seen at least ten times. V gene TRBV28 combines with J gene TRBJ1-3; 8 bases agree with TRBD1. This CDR3 comprises 16 residues. The germline V gene encodes CDR1 MDHEN and CDR2 SYDVKM. The ends lost 2 bases at V and 2 bases at J; junction bases unmatched: 5. In nucleotides, the CDR3 is TGTGCCAGCAGTTTAGACGGGACAGGAGCTGGAAACACCATATATTTT. It translates to CASSLDGTGAGNTIYF.

The chain has TRBV2 and TRBJ1-5; D possibly corresponds to TRBD1 (6 bases). The germline gives CDR1 SNHLY, CDR2 FYNNEI. The CDR3 has 14 residues. Deletions cut 6 bases from V and 4 bases from J, with 13 bases between. The CDR3 is CASRGGTHNQPQHF. CDR3 sequence (DNA): TGTGCCAGCAGAGGGGGGACTCATAATCAGCCCCAGCATTTT.

This clonotype was found a few times. V and J are TRBV6-5 and TRBJ2-7, with D unclear. Trimming took 0 bases from V and 0 from J, leaving 9 bases between them. The CDR3 runs 15 residues. Germline V CDR1 and CDR2: MNHEY, SVGAGI. CDR3 amino acids: CASSYSTVPSYEQYF. CDR3 coding DNA: TGTGCCAGCAGTTACTCGACCGTACCCTCCTACGAGCAGTACTTC.

This clonotype was detected only a few times. V gene TRBV2 combines with J gene TRBJ2-7; D not certain. Germline V gives CDR1 SNHLY, CDR2 FYNNEI. CDR3 length equals 13 residues. V lost 8 bases and J lost 3, with 14 bases in between. CDR3 nucleotide sequence: TGTGCCAGCGGCCAAGGGTACAACTACGAGCAGTACTTC. It is translated as CASGQGYNYEQYF. Drawing the rest from reference TRBV2 and TRBJ2-7, the complete variable domain is EPEVTQTPSHQVTQMGQEVILRCVPISNHLYFYWYRQILGQKVEFLVSFYNNEISEKSEIFDDQFSVERPDGSNFTLKIRSTKLEDSAMYFCASGQGYNYEQYFGPGTRLTVT.

This clonotype was counted many times. The V call is TRBV14, the J call TRBJ2-7; D might be TRBD1 or TRBD2, each matching 5 bases. Trimming took off 3 bases at V and 4 bases at J, with 13 bases between the two ends. The germline CDR1 and CDR2 sequences are SGHDN and FVKESK. CDR3 size: 14 residues. The CDR3 sequence is CASSHVNWGYEQYF. The CDR3 bases are TGTGCCAGCAGCCACGTTAATTGGGGGTACGAGCAGTACTTC.

This clonotype was recorded many times. The genes are TRBV29-1 and TRBJ2-7; the match to TRBD1 covers 7 bases. This CDR3 region has 12 residues. Germline CDR1 reads SQVTM; CDR2 reads ANQGSEA. Trimming removed 6 bases from V and 3 bases from J; junction bases left unmatched: 5. The CDR3 loop is CSVQGNHYEQYF. Written as DNA, the CDR3 is TGCAGCGTACAGGGGAATCACTACGAGCAGTACTTC.

The chain is built from TRBV2 and TRBJ2-7; perhaps D is TRBD1 or TRBD2 (5 bases each). This CDR3 has 14 amino acids. Per the germline V gene, CDR1 is SNHLY and CDR2 is FYNNEI. Trimming removed 6 bases from V and 2 bases from J, with 14 bases in between. Written as DNA, the CDR3 is TGTGCCAGCAGGACCGGGACGGAGACCTACGAGCAGTACTTC. Translation: CASRTGTETYEQYF.

The chain carries TRBV14 and TRBJ2-7; weak D call: TRBD2 (6 bases). V gave up 3 bases and J gave up 3 bases, with 18 bases separating them. This CDR3 contains 16 residues. CDR1 and CDR2 from the germline V gene are SGHDN and FVKESK. CDR3 in amino acids: CASSHPVPRGYYEQYF. The CDR3 DNA reads as TGTGCCAGCAGCCACCCCGTCCCGCGGGGCTACTACGAGCAGTACTTC. Full variable domain (rest looked up from reference TRBV14 and TRBJ2-7): EAGVTQFPSHSVIEKGQTVTLRCDPISGHDNLYWYRRVMGKEIKFLLHFVKESKQDESGMPNNRFLAERTGGTYSTLKVQPAELEDSGVYFCASSHPVPRGYYEQYFGPGTRLTVT.

There are many counts of this clonotype. The rearrangement uses TRBV28 and TRBJ1-5, with 11 bases fitting TRBD1. The CDR3 length is 13 residues. In germline, CDR1 is MDHEN, CDR2 SYDVKM. J lost 7 bases, V lost 5 bases, and 1 base had no gene match. The CDR3: CASSGTGGQPQHF. The DNA for the CDR3 is TGTGCCAGCAGTGGGACAGGGGGGCAGCCCCAGCATTTT.

The genes are TRBV7-8 and TRBJ1-1; 7 bases line up with TRBD1. The trim removed 0 bases at V and 4 bases at J, leaving 5 bases unmatched. There are 15 residues in the CDR3. Looked up from germline, CDR1 is SGHVS and CDR2 is FQNEAQ. CDR3 in DNA: TGTGCCAGCAGCTTAGCGAGGACAGGCGTCACTGAAGCTTTCTTT. It translates to CASSLARTGVTEAFF.

This chain joins TRBV11-2 and TRBJ2-2; D is perhaps TRBD1 or TRBD2 (5 bases each). Germline-derived CDR1 and CDR2 are SGHAT and FQNNGV. The V and J ends lost 6 bases and 1 base respectively, with 12 bases between them. The CDR3 is made up of 15 amino acids. CDR3 nucleotides: TGTGCCAGCAGACCCGGGACGGTGAACACCGGGGAGCTGTTTTTT. Translated: CASRPGTVNTGELFF.

This clonotype turned up a few times. The chain carries TRBV2 and TRBJ2-1; 11 bases agree with TRBD2. The V and J ends lost 4 bases and 9 bases, in that order; junction bases with no gene match: 5. Germline values: CDR1 SNHLY, CDR2 FYNNEI. This CDR3 spans 14 amino acids. The CDR3, as DNA: TGTGCCAGCAGTGTCACTAGCGGGAGAGGTGAGCAGTTCTTC. Its translation is CASSVTSGRGEQFF.

This clonotype was picked up a small number of times. The chain employs TRBV5-1 and TRBJ1-2; possible D gene TRBD1, 5 bases. This CDR3 has 13 residues. The V end lost 0 bases, the J end lost 8 bases, and 11 bases lay between the germline ends. Germline CDR1 reads SGHRS; CDR2 reads YFSETQ. CDR3 sequence reads: CASSLGSGKGYTF. The CDR3 DNA sequence: TGCGCCAGCAGCTTGGGGTCAGGGAAAGGCTACACCTTC.

This clonotype has ten or more counts. The chain is built from TRBV20-1 and TRBJ1-6; 7 bases are a match to TRBD1. This CDR3 comprises 14 residues. Germline assignment: CDR1 DFQATT and CDR2 SNEGSKA (reference sequence). The V and J ends lost 6 bases and 6 bases, in that order; junction bases with no gene match: 8. CDR3 in amino acids: CSAKNRGTNSPLHF. CDR3 in DNA: TGCAGTGCCAAGAACAGGGGTACTAATTCACCCCTCCACTTT.

In its sample, this clonotype was seen many times. The chain joins TRBV6-5 to TRBJ2-5; 7 bases fit TRBD2. The CDR3 spans 14 residues. CDR1 is MNHEY and CDR2 is SVGAGI in the germline V gene. Trimming cost V 2 bases and J 2 bases; bases outside gene matches: 2. CDR3 protein: CASSYRTRQETQYF. CDR3 DNA sequence: TGTGCCAGCAGTTACCGGACTAGACAAGAGACCCAGTACTTC.

This clonotype was picked up many times. CDR3 protein: CASSVSPLKQGAGANVLTF. The CDR3 DNA sequence: TGTGCCAGCAGTGTTAGCCCTTTAAAACAGGGGGCTGGGGCCAACGTCCTGACTTTC. The rearrangement joins TRBV28 to TRBJ2-6; TRBD1 matches 8 bases. CDR1 is MDHEN, CDR2 SYDVKM, per germline. The J segment lost 2 bases and the V segment lost 5 bases, leaving 14 bases of the junction unmatched. CDR3 length: 19 amino acids.

The sample holds many counts of this clonotype. The chain links TRBV19 to TRBJ1-5; D is ambiguous. The CDR3 runs 13 residues. Trimming left V 3 bases short and J 7 bases short, with 10 bases between. Germline CDR1 LNHDA, CDR2 SQIVND (reference sequence). CDR3 protein: CASSILNGQPQHF. The CDR3 coding sequence is TGTGCCAGTAGTATTTTGAACGGCCAGCCCCAGCATTTT.

This clonotype was counted ten times or more. The chain is built from TRBV18 and TRBJ1-1; D might be TRBD1 (5 bases). The germline V gene has CDR1 KGHSH and CDR2 LQKENI. The CDR3 runs to 15 residues. Trimming pared 5 bases from V and 0 bases from J, leaving 13 bases between. CDR3 protein: CASSTTTVMNTEAFF. DNA of the CDR3: TGTGCCAGCTCAACTACGACAGTCATGAACACTGAAGCTTTCTTT.